A single sample gave rise to the 24 T cell receptor beta chains below, sequenced in a study of cytomegalovirus exposure and HLA in healthy donors. In the PCR, 60 Vbeta and 13 Jbeta primers were used. The protocol was immunoSEQ multiplex PCR, while the TCRdb copy is restricted to in-frame clones and leaves out a portion. The sample includes some 130,000 clones, 65% to 90% of them seen just once. The specimen sequenced was PBMCs. These receptors originate from a male donor in good health and CMV-seropositive.

The rearrangement links TRBV27 to TRBJ2-1, with D perhaps TRBD2 (6 bases). CDR3 length: 14 residues. Germline CDR1 MNHEY, CDR2 SMNVEV (reference sequence). V lost 2 bases, J lost 8 bases, and 13 bases lay in between. The CDR3 DNA sequence: TGTGCCAGCAGTTTAGGTGCGGGGCTCGATGAGCAGTTCTTC. This codes for CASSLGAGLDEQFF.

The chain is built from TRBV6-5 and TRBJ2-1; 11 bases agree with TRBD2. From germline, CDR1 is MNHEY and CDR2 SVGAGI. The CDR3 has 15 residues. V shed 2 bases and J 6 bases; nucleotides not matched to a gene: 3. The CDR3, as DNA: TGTGCCAGCAGTTACAATAGCGGGAGGGCCAATGAGCAGTTCTTC. This translates into CASSYNSGRANEQFF.

CDR3 in amino acids: CASSWVDRGLDNEQFF. The DNA of the CDR3 is TGTGCCAGCAGCTGGGTAGACAGGGGGCTGGACAATGAGCAGTTCTTC. This rearrangement joins TRBV5-4 to TRBJ2-1; 10 positions match TRBD1. Germline lookup yields CDR1 SGHNT and CDR2 YYREEE (reference sequence). This CDR3 spans 16 amino acids. Trimming cost V 3 bases and J 5 bases; bases outside gene matches: 8.

CDR3 nucleotides: TGCGCCAGCAGCCAAGATAGCGCTAGCGGGAGGGGCAATGAGCAGTTCTTC. Its translation is CASSQDSASGRGNEQFF. The chain joins TRBV4-3 to TRBJ2-1; TRBD2 matches at 12 bases. The length of the CDR3 is 17 residues. The J segment lost 6 bases and the V segment lost 0 bases, leaving 6 bases of the junction unmatched. CDR1 and CDR2 (germline): LGHNA, YSLEER.

This clone was seen only a few times. This chain links TRBV16 with TRBJ2-5; weak D call: TRBD1 (5 bases). The CDR3 covers 16 residues. The ends were cut back, 0 bases at V and 0 bases at J, with 11 bases in the middle. Germline V gives CDR1 KGHSY, CDR2 FQNENV. The DNA for the CDR3 is TGTGCCAGCAGCCAATCGTGGACATCGTACCAAGAGACCCAGTACTTC. The encoded protein is CASSQSWTSYQETQYF.

This chain links TRBV9 with TRBJ2-1; TRBD2 is a possible D gene (6 bases). This CDR3 is built from 17 residues. CDR1 is SGDLS, CDR2 YYNGEE, per germline. Trimming took off 2 bases at V and 0 bases at J, with 15 bases between the two ends. The chain's CDR3 is CASSVGGTGSSYNEQFF. CDR3 coding DNA: TGTGCCAGCAGCGTTGGCGGGACGGGCAGCTCCTACAATGAGCAGTTCTTC. Full variable domain (rest looked up from reference TRBV9 and TRBJ2-1): DSGVTQTPKHLITATGQRVTLRCSPRSGDLSVYWYQQSLDQGLQFLIQYYNGEERAKGNILERFSAQQFPDLHSELNLSSLELGDSALYFCASSVGGTGSSYNEQFFGPGTRLTVL.

This chain uses TRBV11-2 with TRBJ1-4, with no clear D. Germline CDR1 SGHAT, CDR2 FQNNGV. This CDR3 has 15 residues. The V end was cut by 0 bases, the J end by 8 bases, with 13 bases between. CDR3 in DNA: TGTGCCAGCAGCTTAGACACGGGTTCTGGCGAAAAACTGTTTTTT. Amino acid sequence: CASSLDTGSGEKLFF.

The V and J genes are TRBV6-1 and TRBJ1-5; D is perhaps TRBD1 (5 bases). V was cut by 7 bases and J by 4 bases, with 17 bases left in between. CDR3 size: 15 residues. CDR1 and CDR2 (germline): MNHNS, SASEGT. The CDR3 DNA is TGTGCCAGCACCCGGATGGTGGCAGGGAATCAGCCCCAGCATTTT. Its translation is CASTRMVAGNQPQHF.

This sequence joins TRBV27 and TRBJ2-3; 11 bases agree with TRBD2. Germline CDR1 and CDR2: MNHEY and SMNVEV (reference sequence). The junction had 7 bases not matched to a gene; V was cut back by 8 bases and J by 0 bases. The CDR3 has 16 residues. CDR3 in amino acids: CASRGGLAASTDTQYF. The CDR3 DNA sequence: TGTGCCAGCCGGGGGGGACTAGCGGCAAGCACAGATACGCAGTATTTT.

The chain employs TRBV16 and TRBJ2-3; 7 nucleotides align to TRBD1. Germline V lookup: CDR1 KGHSY, CDR2 FQNENV. CDR3 length equals 15 residues. V trimming: 5 bases; J trimming: 0 bases; junction bases outside the gene matches: 5. The CDR3 region is CASSDGTASTDTQYF. For the CDR3, the DNA is TGTGCCAGCAGCGATGGGACAGCTAGCACAGATACGCAGTATTTT.

This chain joins TRBV11-1 and TRBJ2-1, with TRBD2 identical over 7 bases. Unmatched junction bases numbered 3, after V lost 4 bases and J lost 0 bases. Germline V gene data show CDR1 as SGHAT and CDR2 as FQDESV (reference sequence). The CDR3 is 15 residues long. The CDR3 DNA reads as TGTGCCAGCAGCTACGGCGGGAGCTCCTACAATGAGCAGTTCTTC. Translating gives CASSYGGSSYNEQFF.

This clone was observed a handful of times. This chain uses TRBV2 with TRBJ2-7; D is perhaps TRBD2 (5 bases). The CDR3 length is 15 residues. Germline V gives CDR1 SNHLY, CDR2 FYNNEI. V gave up 0 bases and J gave up 5 bases, with 14 bases separating them. Here the CDR3 reads CASSEAGEGSDEQYF. CDR3 sequence (DNA): TGTGCCAGCAGTGAAGCGGGAGAAGGTTCCGACGAGCAGTACTTC.

The gene calls are TRBV20-1 and TRBJ2-7; D is perhaps TRBD2 (6 bases). Germline-derived CDR1 and CDR2 are DFQATT and SNEGSKA (reference sequence). V lost 7 bases, J lost 6 bases, and 13 bases lay in between. The CDR3 is 11 residues long. CDR3 in amino acids: CSGDLAREQYF. The CDR3 nucleotides are TGCAGTGGGGACTTGGCCCGCGAGCAGTACTTC.

This clone is a singleton in its sample. The chain joins TRBV5-1 to TRBJ2-7; possibly TRBD2 for D (6 bases). V was shortened by 7 bases and J by 0 bases, with 17 bases between the two germline ends. CDR3 size: 15 residues. Germline lookup yields CDR1 SGHRS and CDR2 YFSETQ. The CDR3: CASSVRGRDSYEQYF. The CDR3 nucleotides are TGCGCCAGCTCAGTGCGGGGCCGCGACTCCTACGAGCAGTACTTC.

The genes are TRBV28 and TRBJ2-3; 12 nucleotides agree with TRBD1. Trimming at V came to 4 bases and at J to 2 bases, leaving 10 bases not matched to a gene. This CDR3 has 18 residues. CDR1 MDHEN and CDR2 SYDVKM come from the germline V gene. The CDR3 protein is CASSSHGTGGLVTDTQYF. CDR3 sequence (DNA): TGTGCCAGCAGTTCCCACGGGACAGGGGGCCTTGTCACAGATACGCAGTATTTT.

This clone appeared a single time. The chain joins TRBV5-8 to TRBJ2-3, with D maybe TRBD2 (6 bases). The CDR3 runs to 18 residues. Deletions cut 4 bases from V and 0 bases from J, with 21 bases between. Germline CDR1 SGHTS, CDR2 YDEGEE. This CDR3 is CASSPVGVTSPSTDTQYF. CDR3 nucleotide sequence: TGTGCCAGCAGCCCGGTGGGGGTGACTAGTCCCAGCACAGATACGCAGTATTTT. The full variable domain, its missing parts supplied by reference TRBV5-8 and TRBJ2-3, is EAGVTQSPTHLIKTRGQQATLRCSPISGHTSVYWYQQALGLGLQFLLWYDEGEERNRGNFPPRFSGRQFPNYSSELNVNALELEDSALYLCASSPVGVTSPSTDTQYFGPGTRLTVL.

V gene TRBV29-1 combines with J gene TRBJ2-1; 7 bases agree with TRBD2. Germline lookup yields CDR1 SQVTM and CDR2 ANQGSEA. Trimming at V came to 4 bases and at J to 7 bases, leaving 13 bases not matched to a gene. The CDR3 totals 15 residues. CDR3 sequence: CSVVVGLAVRNEQFF. DNA of the CDR3: TGCAGCGTTGTGGTGGGGCTAGCGGTACGGAATGAGCAGTTCTTC.

This clone showed up just once. The CDR3 bases are TGTGCCAGTAGAATCGGGAACACCGGGGAGCTGTTTTTT. It specifies CASRIGNTGELFF. The genes are TRBV19 and TRBJ2-2; D gene uncertain. V dropped 6 bases and J dropped 1 base, with 6 bases sitting between them. The CDR3 is 13 amino acids. Germline V lookup: CDR1 LNHDA, CDR2 SQIVND (reference sequence).

The chain recombines TRBV7-3 with TRBJ2-7; a possible D gene is TRBD1 (5 bases). Germline values: CDR1 SGHTA, CDR2 FQGTGA. There are 13 residues in the CDR3. V lost 1 base and J lost 2, with 6 bases in between. The CDR3 nucleotides are TGTGCCAGCAGCTTAAAAGGGGCCTACGAGCAGTACTTC. Its protein product is CASSLKGAYEQYF.

This chain connects TRBV28 to TRBJ2-1; 7 bases line up with TRBD1. The ends lost 6 bases at V and 5 bases at J; junction bases unmatched: 10. Germline CDR1 and CDR2: MDHEN and SYDVKM. This CDR3 region has 15 residues. CDR3 amino acids: CASSSPGQRNNEQFF. CDR3 nucleotides: TGTGCCAGCAGCTCACCGGGACAGAGAAACAATGAGCAGTTCTTC. The full variable domain, in which reference TRBV28 and TRBJ2-1 provide the parts outside the CDR3, is DVKVTQSSRYLVKRTGEKVFLECVQDMDHENMFWYRQDPGLGLRLIYFSYDVKMKEKGDIPEGYSVSREKKERFSLILESASTNQTSMYLCASSSPGQRNNEQFFGPGTRLTVL.

The CDR3, as DNA: TGTGCCAGCAGCTTGGGCAGGGGACTGAACACTGAAGCTTTCTTT. It yields the protein CASSLGRGLNTEAFF. The chain couples TRBV6-5 to TRBJ1-1; possibly TRBD1 for D (6 bases). The CDR3 length is 15 residues. Trimming removed 6 bases at V and 0 bases at J, with 14 bases between. Germline V gives CDR1 MNHEY, CDR2 SVGAGI.

This CDR3 reads CASSENLRDYEQYF. For the CDR3, the DNA is TGTGCCAGCAGTGAAAACTTACGCGACTACGAGCAGTACTTC. The genes are TRBV2 and TRBJ2-7; D ambiguous. Per the germline V gene, CDR1 is SNHLY and CDR2 is FYNNEI. Trimming cost V 2 bases and J 3 bases, with 11 bases left between them. The CDR3 covers 14 residues.

The table lists this clone with a count of one. This chain joins TRBV18 and TRBJ1-1; D uncertain. Trimming stripped 0 bases from V and 1 base from J, with 6 bases between. This CDR3 comprises 14 residues. Germline V gives CDR1 KGHSH, CDR2 LQKENI. The CDR3 DNA sequence: TGTGCCAGCTCACCACCGTCGGGGAACACTGAAGCTTTCTTT. It encodes CASSPPSGNTEAFF. Full variable domain (missing parts from reference TRBV18 and TRBJ1-1): NAGVMQNPRHLVRRRGQEARLRCSPMKGHSHVYWYRQLPEEGLKFMVYLQKENIIDESGMPKERFSAEFPKEGPSILRIQQVVRGDSAAYFCASSPPSGNTEAFFGQGTRLTVV.

The gene calls are TRBV29-1 and TRBJ2-1; 7 bases agree with TRBD2. Trimming took 6 bases from V and 2 from J; bases not matched to a gene: 7. Germline-derived CDR1 and CDR2 are SQVTM and ANQGSEA. The CDR3 runs to 14 residues. CDR3 in DNA: TGCAGCGTGGAGACTAGCTCAACCTACAATGAGCAGTTCTTC. Its protein is CSVETSSTYNEQFF.